This is a list of T cell receptor beta chains from one sample in a study of blood T cell repertoires in COVID-19. Libraries were prepared by immunoSEQ multiplex PCR; TCRdb keeps only in-frame clonotypes and omits some of them. The sample records over 150,000 clones, approximately 88% being singletons. The sequenced sample consisted of peripheral blood. Every receptor here comes from an elderly woman with active or convalescent COVID-19. Each CDR3 is given with its conserved first and last residue. A D gene is named only where the DNA matches it firmly. Not all rows give a size; the values are once, few, many and, for expanded clones, a class.

V gene	clone size	CDR3 length	D gene	J gene	CDR3 protein	CDR3 DNA
TRBV25-1	.	14	.	TRBJ1-6	CASRELGVNSPLHF	TGTGCCAGCAGGGAACTCGGGGTGAATTCACCCCTCCACTTT
TRBV7-2	.	13	.	TRBJ1-1	CASSLGGGTEAFF	TGTGCCAGCAGCTTAGGGGGGGGGACTGAAGCTTTCTTT
TRBV4-3	.	16	.	TRBJ1-1	CASSQDLEVLNTEAFF	TGCGCCAGCAGCCAAGATCTGGAGGTACTGAACACTGAAGCTTTCTTT
TRBV12-5	.	11	.	TRBJ1-1	CASGLEQGAFF	TGTGCTAGTGGTTTGGAACAGGGAGCTTTCTTT
TRBV3-1/TRBV3-2	.	12	.	TRBJ1-3	CASSQDTEFIYF	TGTGCCAGCAGCCAAGATACGGAGTTCATATATTTT
TRBV7-3	.	14	.	TRBJ1-2	CASSERGTDYGYTF	TGTGCCAGCAGCGAAAGGGGTACGGACTATGGCTACACCTTC
TRBV10-3	.	17	TRBD2	TRBJ2-3	CAISEKASGGAPDTQYF	TGTGCCATCAGTGAGAAGGCAAGCGGGGGGGCCCCAGATACGCAGTATTTT
TRBV6-1	.	15	.	TRBJ1-3	CASTTGEISGNTIYF	TGTGCCAGCACTACAGGCGAGATCTCTGGAAACACCATATATTTT
TRBV7-7	once	16	TRBD1	TRBJ1-1	CASSLASRGRETEAFF	TGTGCTAGCAGCTTGGCCTCCAGGGGGCGAGAGACTGAAGCTTTCTTT
TRBV4-3	once	15	.	TRBJ2-7	CASSQENDWPYEQYF	TGCGCCAGCAGCCAAGAAAATGACTGGCCGTACGAGCAGTACTTC
TRBV9	.	15	.	TRBJ1-4	CASSPFGDKGEKLFF	TGTGCCAGCAGCCCCTTTGGGGACAAAGGTGAAAAACTGTTTTTT
TRBV12-3/TRBV12-4	few	13	.	TRBJ2-7	CASSWGGIGEQYF	TGTGCCAGCAGTTGGGGGGGCATCGGCGAGCAGTACTTC
TRBV3-1/TRBV3-2	.	17	.	TRBJ2-1	CASSHHSLGGPGNEQFF	TGTGCCAGCAGCCACCACTCCCTCGGGGGGCCTGGAAATGAGCAGTTCTTC
TRBV19	once	14	.	TRBJ1-5	CASAIQGSNQPQHF	TGTGCCAGTGCAATACAGGGTAGCAATCAGCCCCAGCATTTT
TRBV6-2/TRBV6-3	.	13	TRBD1	TRBJ1-2	CASSRGQDRGYTF	TGTGCCAGCAGTCGAGGACAGGACCGGGGCTACACCTTC
TRBV9	.	15	.	TRBJ1-3	CASSVGGLSGNTIYF	TGTGCCAGCAGCGTAGGAGGGCTCTCTGGAAACACCATATATTTT
TRBV7-2	.	16	TRBD1	TRBJ2-3	CASSLELGRGRDTQYF	TGTGCCAGCAGCTTAGAATTGGGCAGGGGGAGAGATACGCAGTATTTT
TRBV6-1	.	13	TRBD2	TRBJ2-7	CASSEQGGDEQYF	TGTGCCAGCAGTGAGCAGGGAGGGGACGAGCAGTACTTC
TRBV19	.	14	.	TRBJ1-5	CASTFDRSNQPQHF	TGTGCCAGTACCTTCGACAGGAGCAATCAGCCCCAGCATTTT
TRBV7-2	.	14	TRBD2	TRBJ2-5	CASSQGLTRETQYF	TGTGCCAGCAGCCAGGGACTAACCCGGGAGACCCAGTACTTC
TRBV7-8	.	15	.	TRBJ2-1	CASKGGGSSYNEQFF	TGTGCCAGCAAGGGAGGGGGGAGCTCCTACAATGAGCAGTTCTTC
TRBV7-2	.	13	TRBD1	TRBJ1-2	CASSQTGGYGYTF	TGTGCCAGCAGCCAAACAGGGGGCTATGGCTACACCTTC
TRBV19	.	12	.	TRBJ1-1	CASSIRGGEAFF	TGTGCCAGTAGTATACGGGGAGGTGAAGCTTTCTTT
TRBV5-4	once	16	TRBD1	TRBJ2-6	CASSKPGGSGANVLTF	TGTGCCAGCAGCAAACCAGGGGGCTCCGGGGCCAACGTCCTGACTTTC
TRBV7-9	.	13	.	TRBJ2-7	CASSLAGSYEQYF	TGTGCCAGCAGCTTAGCGGGCAGCTACGAGCAGTACTTC
TRBV27	.	13	.	TRBJ1-2	CASSTGTRYGYTF	TGTGCCAGCAGTACCGGGACACGCTATGGCTACACCTTC
TRBV10-3	few	13	.	TRBJ2-7	CAISDAGAYEQYF	TGTGCCATCAGTGACGCAGGGGCATACGAGCAGTACTTC
TRBV7-9	.	16	.	TRBJ1-5	CASSLGLTGNNQPQHF	TGTGCCAGCAGCTTAGGTCTCACAGGCAACAATCAGCCCCAGCATTTT
TRBV9	.	13	.	TRBJ2-5	CASSATGQETQYF	TGTGCCAGCAGCGCCACAGGACAAGAGACCCAGTACTTC
TRBV20-1	.	10	.	TRBJ1-2	CSAPGNGYTF	TGCAGTGCTCCAGGAAATGGCTACACCTTC
TRBV10-3	.	16	.	TRBJ2-1	CAISESSRSPSDEQFF	TGTGCCATCAGTGAGTCGTCTAGGTCCCCCTCGGATGAGCAGTTCTTC
TRBV19	.	14	TRBD1	TRBJ1-1	CASRSTGRRTEAFF	TGTGCCAGTAGATCGACAGGGCGACGGACTGAAGCTTTCTTT
TRBV5-8	.	15	TRBD2	TRBJ2-3	CASSPRGGEGDTQYF	TGTGCCAGCAGCCCGCGCGGGGGGGAGGGAGATACGCAGTATTTT
TRBV12-3/TRBV12-4	few	12	.	TRBJ1-1	CASVAGDTEAFF	TGTGCCAGCGTTGCAGGGGATACTGAAGCTTTCTTT
TRBV2	.	12	.	TRBJ1-2	CASSEIRYGYTF	TGTGCCAGCAGTGAAATTAGATATGGCTACACCTTC
TRBV18	.	14	.	TRBJ1-1	CASSPVLRDTEAFF	TGTGCCAGCTCACCGGTCCTGAGGGACACTGAAGCTTTCTTT
TRBV7-2	.	13	.	TRBJ2-1	CASSLGDIYEQFF	TGTGCCAGCAGCTTAGGGGACATCTATGAGCAGTTCTTC
TRBV3-1/TRBV3-2	once	13	TRBD1	TRBJ1-5	CASSQDSQGAQHF	TGTGCCAGCAGCCAAGATTCCCAGGGGGCCCAGCATTTT
TRBV11-2	.	16	.	TRBJ2-2	CASIAHDRTNTGELFF	TGTGCCAGCATCGCCCACGACAGGACGAACACCGGGGAGCTGTTTTTT
TRBV5-6	.	13	.	TRBJ1-2	CASSLVAGVGYTF	TGTGCCAGCAGCTTGGTGGCAGGGGTAGGCTACACCTTC
TRBV4-1	.	16	TRBD1	TRBJ2-1	CASSRTGTDYYNEQFF	TGCGCCAGCAGCCGGACCGGGACAGACTACTACAATGAGCAGTTCTTC
TRBV7-9	.	15	TRBD1	TRBJ1-1	CASSDTGGLNTEAFF	TGTGCCAGCAGCGATACAGGGGGTTTGAACACTGAAGCTTTCTTT
TRBV6-2/TRBV6-3	many	17	.	TRBJ2-1	CASSYSPVLGLYNEQFF	TGTGCCAGCAGTTACTCCCCGGTCCTGGGGCTCTACAATGAGCAGTTCTTC
TRBV5-5	few	16	.	TRBJ1-6	CASSRSGSGLNSPLHF	TGTGCCAGCAGCCGTTCCGGGTCAGGGCTTAATTCACCCCTCCACTTT
TRBV18	.	14	.	TRBJ1-4	CASSPAGINEKLFF	TGTGCCAGCTCACCAGCAGGGATTAATGAAAAACTGTTTTTT
TRBV5-8	few	13	.	TRBJ1-2	CASSLDGLYGYTF	TGTGCCAGCAGCTTGGATGGGCTCTATGGCTACACCTTC
TRBV6-5	many	15	.	TRBJ2-2	CASSYRGAFPGELFF	TGTGCCAGCAGTTACCGTGGGGCCTTCCCCGGGGAGCTGTTTTTT